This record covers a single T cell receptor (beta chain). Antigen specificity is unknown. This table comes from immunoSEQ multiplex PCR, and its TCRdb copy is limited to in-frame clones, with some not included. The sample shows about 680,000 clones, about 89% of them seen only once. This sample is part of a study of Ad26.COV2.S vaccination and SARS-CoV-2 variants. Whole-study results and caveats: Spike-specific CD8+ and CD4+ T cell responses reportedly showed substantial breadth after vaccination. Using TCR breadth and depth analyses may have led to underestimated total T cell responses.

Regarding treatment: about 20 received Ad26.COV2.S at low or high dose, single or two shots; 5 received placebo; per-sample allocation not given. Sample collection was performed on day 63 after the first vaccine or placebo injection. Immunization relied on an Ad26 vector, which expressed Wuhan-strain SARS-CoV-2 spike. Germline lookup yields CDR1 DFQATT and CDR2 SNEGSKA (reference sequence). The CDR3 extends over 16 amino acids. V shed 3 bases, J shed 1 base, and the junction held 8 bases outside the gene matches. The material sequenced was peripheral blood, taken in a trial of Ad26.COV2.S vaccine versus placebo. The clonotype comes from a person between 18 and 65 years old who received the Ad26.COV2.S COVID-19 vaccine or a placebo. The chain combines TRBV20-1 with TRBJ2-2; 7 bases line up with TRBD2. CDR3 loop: CSASGGVGLNTGELFF. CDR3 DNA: TGCAGTGCTAGTGGGGGGGTAGGGCTGAACACCGGGGAGCTGTTTTTT.